A selection of T cell receptor beta chains follows, all from one sample in a study of CD8+ T cells in alopecia areata. The assay was immunoSEQ multiplex PCR, and TCRdb's table has in-frame clones only and misses some. The sample records about 200,000 clones, more than 50% being singletons. Material for sequencing was CD8+ T cells sorted from blood. These receptors originate from a human donor in good health. The CDR3 runs from the conserved cysteine through the conserved F or W. The D gene is left open where the match is weak. Clone sizes are given selectively: once, few, many, or a class where the clone is expanded.

abundance	j_gene	v_gene	d_gene	CDR3nt	CDR3aa
NA	TRBJ2-3	TRBV27	NA	TGTGCCAGCAGCCCAGGGGTAGACACAGATACGCAGTATTTT	CASSPGVDTDTQYF
few	TRBJ2-3	TRBV7-9	NA	TGTGCCAGCAGCTTAGTGCCCATCGATGAGGATACGCAGTATTTT	CASSLVPIDEDTQYF
NA	TRBJ2-1	TRBV7-6	NA	TGTGCCAGCAGCCTGGACAATGAGCAGTTCTTC	CASSLDNEQFF
NA	TRBJ2-5	TRBV20-1	NA	TGCAGTGCGGACCAGGAGACCCAGTACTTC	CSADQETQYF
NA	TRBJ1-1	TRBV27	NA	TGTGCCAGCAGTCCGCTCTTGACACTGGGGGTTGAGTCTTTCTTT	CASSPLLTLGVESFF
NA	TRBJ2-7	TRBV19	TRBD2	TGTGCCAGTAGTATATCAGCGGGGTTGTCCTACGAGCAGTACTTC	CASSISAGLSYEQYF
NA	TRBJ2-5	TRBV5-1	NA	TGCGCCAGCAGCTTGGGACCCGGTTCAGAGACCCAGTACTTC	CASSLGPGSETQYF
once	TRBJ1-1	TRBV5-1	NA	TGCGCCAGCAGCTTGGGGGCAGGGACCACTGAAGCTTTCTTT	CASSLGAGTTEAFF
NA	TRBJ2-3	TRBV29-1	TRBD1	TGCAGCGTTGAAACATGGACAGGAGCAACAGATACGCAGTATTTT	CSVETWTGATDTQYF
NA	TRBJ2-7	TRBV4-1	TRBD2	TGCGCCAGCAGCCAAGATACTAGCGGGGGCTCCTACGAGCAGTACTTC	CASSQDTSGGSYEQYF
NA	TRBJ1-2	TRBV29-1	TRBD1	TGCAGCGTTGGACAGGGAGGCTATGGCTACACCTTC	CSVGQGGYGYTF
once	TRBJ1-1	TRBV29-1	NA	TGCAGCGTCGCCCGGGCTGAAGCTTTCTTT	CSVARAEAFF
NA	TRBJ2-3	TRBV25-1	NA	TGTGCCAGTGGAACAGGTTTTAGCACAGATACGCAGTATTTT	CASGTGFSTDTQYF
NA	TRBJ2-1	TRBV6-5	TRBD2	TGTGCCAGCAGAGAACTAGCGGGGGGGTACAATGAGCAGTTCTTC	CASRELAGGYNEQFF
NA	TRBJ2-7	TRBV15	NA	TGTGCCACCAGCAGAGGGAACTACGAGCAGTACTTC	CATSRGNYEQYF
NA	TRBJ2-7	TRBV27	NA	TGTGCCAGCGCCCAAGGACTGCCAAACTACGAGCAGTACTTC	CASAQGLPNYEQYF
few	TRBJ2-1	TRBV23-1	TRBD2	TGCGCCAGCAGTCCCGGGACTAGCGACAATGAGCAGTTCTTC	CASSPGTSDNEQFF
few	TRBJ2-7	TRBV13	TRBD2	TGTGCCAGCAGCGGGGGGCTAGCGGGTAAGGAGCAGTACTTC	CASSGGLAGKEQYF
few	TRBJ2-3	TRBV29-1	NA	TGCAGCGTCGCGGGGCCACAGGGCGGTCTGGATACGCAGTATTTT	CSVAGPQGGLDTQYF
few	TRBJ1-1	TRBV4-1	NA	TGCGCCAGCAGCCAAGAGACTGAAGCTTTCTTT	CASSQETEAFF
NA	TRBJ2-5	TRBV29-1	TRBD1	TGCAGCGTTATAGGGACAGGGGGCCCAAGGGGTGAGACCCAGTACTTC	CSVIGTGGPRGETQYF
once	TRBJ1-2	TRBV29-1	NA	TGCAGCGTTGAAGATGGAGGGGGGCTAACAGGCTATGGCTACACCTTC	CSVEDGGGLTGYGYTF
few	TRBJ1-1	TRBV7-9	NA	TGTGCCAGCAGCCCCGGGAGTTACACTGAAGCTTTCTTT	CASSPGSYTEAFF
NA	TRBJ2-7	TRBV11-2	NA	TGTGCCAGCAATACGATCCCCTCCTACGAGCAGTACTTC	CASNTIPSYEQYF
NA	TRBJ1-2	TRBV25-1	NA	TGTGCCAGCAGTGAATGGTTTGGTGGAACTGGCTACACCTTC	CASSEWFGGTGYTF
few	TRBJ1-1	TRBV7-9	TRBD1	TGTGCCAGCAGCCGGATACAGGGGAAGCCTGAAGCTTTCTTT	CASSRIQGKPEAFF
few	TRBJ1-3	TRBV7-6	NA	TGTGCCAGCAGCTCGGGGAGGGAGGCTGGAAACACCATATATTTT	CASSSGREAGNTIYF
few	TRBJ1-2	TRBV6-6	NA	TGTGCCAGCAGTTACGATCAGGGGTATGGCTACACCTTC	CASSYDQGYGYTF
NA	TRBJ2-2	TRBV7-8	TRBD2	TGTGCCAGCAGCCGCCAGACTAGCGGGGGGGCCGGCCGAGGCACCGGGGAGCTGTTTTTT	CASSRQTSGGAGRGTGELFF
NA	TRBJ1-4	TRBV27	TRBD1	TGTGCCAGCAGTTTCAGGGGGAATGAAAAACTGTTTTTT	CASSFRGNEKLFF
NA	TRBJ1-2	TRBV13	TRBD1	TGTGCCAGCAGCAACGAGGCAGGGGGTGTCTATGGCTACACCTTC	CASSNEAGGVYGYTF
few	TRBJ2-7	TRBV28	NA	TGTGCCAGCAGCCCAAAATCGTACGAGCAGTACTTC	CASSPKSYEQYF
NA	TRBJ1-1	TRBV27	NA	TGTGCCAGCAGTTTATACTCTGAAACTGAAGCTTTCTTT	CASSLYSETEAFF
NA	TRBJ2-3	TRBV7-2	TRBD2	TGTGCCAGCAGCTTGCCGACTAGCGGGGTAACAGATACGCAGTATTTT	CASSLPTSGVTDTQYF
NA	TRBJ1-2	TRBV5-1	NA	TGCGCCAGCAGCTTGGGAAGGGAAGCGAGAGGCTACACCTTC	CASSLGREARGYTF
NA	TRBJ1-5	TRBV7-9	NA	TGTGCCAGCAGCTCCGGACGGTTCAGCAATCAGCCCCAGCATTTT	CASSSGRFSNQPQHF
few	TRBJ2-5	TRBV2	NA	TGTGCCAGCAGTCCCCGGGGGGCAGGGGAGACCCAGTACTTC	CASSPRGAGETQYF
NA	TRBJ1-4	TRBV5-1	NA	TGCGCCAGCAGAGGGCTTAGGGCCGGTCCTGAAAAACTGTTTTTT	CASRGLRAGPEKLFF
NA	TRBJ1-1	TRBV5-1	NA	TGCGCCAGCAGTGAACATGACACTGAAGCTTTCTTT	CASSEHDTEAFF
NA	TRBJ2-7	TRBV5-1	NA	TGCGCCAGCAGCAGAACAGGGACCAGCTCCTACGAGCAGTACTTC	CASSRTGTSSYEQYF
NA	TRBJ1-2	TRBV5-4	NA	TGTGCCAGCAGCTCACGGGACGGGGTTAACTATGGCTACACCTTC	CASSSRDGVNYGYTF
NA	TRBJ2-1	TRBV29-1	NA	TGCAGCGCTACCGGTGGACGGACCTCCTACAATGAGCAGTTCTTC	CSATGGRTSYNEQFF
few	TRBJ2-3	TRBV29-1	TRBD1	TGCAGCGTTGAAGAAGGCGGACAGGGGACAGATACGCAGTATTTT	CSVEEGGQGTDTQYF